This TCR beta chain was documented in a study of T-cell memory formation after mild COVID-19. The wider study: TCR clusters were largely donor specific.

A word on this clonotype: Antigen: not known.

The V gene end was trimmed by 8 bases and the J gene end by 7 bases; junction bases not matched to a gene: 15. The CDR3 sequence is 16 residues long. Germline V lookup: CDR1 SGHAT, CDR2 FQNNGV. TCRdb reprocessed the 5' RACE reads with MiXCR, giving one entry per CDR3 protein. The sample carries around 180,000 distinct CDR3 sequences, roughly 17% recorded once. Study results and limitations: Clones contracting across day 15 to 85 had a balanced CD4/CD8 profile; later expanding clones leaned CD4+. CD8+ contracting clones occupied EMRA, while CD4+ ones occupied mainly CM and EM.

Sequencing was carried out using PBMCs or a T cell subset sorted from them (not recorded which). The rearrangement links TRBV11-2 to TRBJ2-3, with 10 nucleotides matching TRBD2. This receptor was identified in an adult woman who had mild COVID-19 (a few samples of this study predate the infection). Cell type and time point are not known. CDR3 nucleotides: TGTGCCAGCCGTCAACTAGCGGGGATAAAAGCGAATACGCAGTATTTT. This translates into CASRQLAGIKANTQYF.